The clone carrying this TCR beta chain came up a few times. Its target is unknown. This sample was included in a study of early T cells in non-severe SARS-CoV-2 infection. At the level of the study: Chains stayed unpaired after sequencing of bulk RNA from unsorted whole blood.

The CDR3 runs to 15 residues. The germline V gene encodes CDR1 LNHNV and CDR2 YYDKDF (reference sequence). V trimming: 0 bases; J trimming: 7 bases; junction bases outside the gene matches: 3. Study findings and constraints: Lookups in VDJdb leaned toward anti-spike CD8 responses and missed private and CD4 specificities.

Individual cDNA molecules carried attached unique molecular identifiers. Each CDR3 protein is one row after TCRdb ran MiXCR on the 5' RACE reads. The data show tens of thousands of distinct CDR3 sequences, roughly 13% seen once. The TCR sequence derives from an adult who was a healthcare worker with PCR-confirmed SARS-CoV-2 infection or an uninfected control (not recorded which). The J gene is TRBJ1-4, the V gene TRBV15, with 9 bases identical to TRBD1. The sequencing here drew on whole blood, taken at baseline. Here the CDR3 DNA reads TGTGCCACCAGCAGAGAGGGACAGGGAGGTGAAAAACTGTTTTTT. Its protein is CATSREGQGGEKLFF.